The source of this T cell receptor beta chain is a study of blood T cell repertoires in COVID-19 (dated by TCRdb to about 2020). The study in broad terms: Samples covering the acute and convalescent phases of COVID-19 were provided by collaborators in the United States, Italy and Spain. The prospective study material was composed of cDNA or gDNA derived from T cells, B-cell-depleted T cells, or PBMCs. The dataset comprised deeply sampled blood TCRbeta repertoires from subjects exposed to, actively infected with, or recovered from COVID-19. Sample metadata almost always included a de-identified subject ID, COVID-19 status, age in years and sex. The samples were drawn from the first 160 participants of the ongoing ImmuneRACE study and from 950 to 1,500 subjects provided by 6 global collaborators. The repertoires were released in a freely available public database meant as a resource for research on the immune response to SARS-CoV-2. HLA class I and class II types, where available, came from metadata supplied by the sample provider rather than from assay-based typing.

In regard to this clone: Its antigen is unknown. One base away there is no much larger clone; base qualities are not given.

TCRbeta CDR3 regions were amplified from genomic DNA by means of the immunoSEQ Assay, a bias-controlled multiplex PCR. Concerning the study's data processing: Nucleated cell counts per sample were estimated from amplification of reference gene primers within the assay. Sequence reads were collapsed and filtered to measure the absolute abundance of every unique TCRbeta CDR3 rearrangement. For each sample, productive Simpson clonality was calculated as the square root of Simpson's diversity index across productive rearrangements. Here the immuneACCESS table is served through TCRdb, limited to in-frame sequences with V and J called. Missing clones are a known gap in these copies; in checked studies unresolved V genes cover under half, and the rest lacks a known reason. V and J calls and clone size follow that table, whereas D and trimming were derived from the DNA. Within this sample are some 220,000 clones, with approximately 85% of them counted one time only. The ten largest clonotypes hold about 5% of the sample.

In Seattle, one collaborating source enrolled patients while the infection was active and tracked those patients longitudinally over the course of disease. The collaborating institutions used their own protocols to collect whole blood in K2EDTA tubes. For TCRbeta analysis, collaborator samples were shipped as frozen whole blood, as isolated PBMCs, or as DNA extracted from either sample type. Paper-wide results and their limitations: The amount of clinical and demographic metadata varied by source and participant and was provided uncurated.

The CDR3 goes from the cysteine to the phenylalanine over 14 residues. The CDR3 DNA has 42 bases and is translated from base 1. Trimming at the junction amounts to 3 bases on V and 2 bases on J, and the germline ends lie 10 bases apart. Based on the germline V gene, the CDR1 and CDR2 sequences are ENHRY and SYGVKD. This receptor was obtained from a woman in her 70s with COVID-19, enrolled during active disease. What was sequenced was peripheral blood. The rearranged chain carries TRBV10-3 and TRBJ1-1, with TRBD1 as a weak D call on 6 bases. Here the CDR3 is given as CAISEVTGNTEAFF. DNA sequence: TGTGCCATCAGTGAAGTGACAGGAAACACTGAAGCTTTCTTT.